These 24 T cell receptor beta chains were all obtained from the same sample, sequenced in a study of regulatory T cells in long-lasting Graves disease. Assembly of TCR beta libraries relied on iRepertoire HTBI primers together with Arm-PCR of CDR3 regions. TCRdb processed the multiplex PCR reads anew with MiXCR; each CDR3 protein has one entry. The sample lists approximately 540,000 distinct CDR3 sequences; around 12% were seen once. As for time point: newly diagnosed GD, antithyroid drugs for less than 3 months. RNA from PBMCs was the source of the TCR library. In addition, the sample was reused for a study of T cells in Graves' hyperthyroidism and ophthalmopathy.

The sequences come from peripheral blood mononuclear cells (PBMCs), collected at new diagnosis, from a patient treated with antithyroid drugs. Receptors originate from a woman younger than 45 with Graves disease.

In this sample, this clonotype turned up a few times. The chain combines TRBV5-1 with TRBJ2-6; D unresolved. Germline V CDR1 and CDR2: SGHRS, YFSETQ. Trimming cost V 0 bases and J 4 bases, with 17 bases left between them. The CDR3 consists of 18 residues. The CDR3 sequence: CASSLVRVDLGGANVLTF. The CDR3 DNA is TGCGCCAGCAGCTTGGTTCGGGTTGACTTGGGGGGGGCCAACGTCCTGACTTTC.

CDR3 coding DNA: TGTGCCAGCAGCTCCTTGGGCGCAGAGACCCAGTACTTC. Its protein is CASSSLGAETQYF. The V call is TRBV7-2, the J call TRBJ2-5; D gene ambiguous. CDR1 and CDR2 from the germline V gene are SGHTA and FQGNSA. V dropped 4 bases and J dropped 4 bases, with 10 bases sitting between them. The CDR3 has 13 residues.

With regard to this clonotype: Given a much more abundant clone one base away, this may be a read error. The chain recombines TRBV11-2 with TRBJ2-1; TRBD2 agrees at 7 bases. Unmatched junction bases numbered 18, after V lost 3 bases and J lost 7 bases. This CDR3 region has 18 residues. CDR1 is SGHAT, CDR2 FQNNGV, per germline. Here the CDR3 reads CASSLGRDQRPLGNEQFF. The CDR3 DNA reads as TGTGCCAGCAGCTTGGGGAGGGACCAGCGGCCTCTGGGGAATGAGCAGTTCTTC.

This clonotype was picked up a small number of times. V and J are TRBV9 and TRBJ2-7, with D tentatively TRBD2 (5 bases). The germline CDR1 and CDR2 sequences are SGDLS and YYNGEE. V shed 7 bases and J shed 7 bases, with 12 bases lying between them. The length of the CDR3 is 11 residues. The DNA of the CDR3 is TGTGCCAGCGAGTCTTCGGGGGAGCAGTACTTC. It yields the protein CASESSGEQYF.

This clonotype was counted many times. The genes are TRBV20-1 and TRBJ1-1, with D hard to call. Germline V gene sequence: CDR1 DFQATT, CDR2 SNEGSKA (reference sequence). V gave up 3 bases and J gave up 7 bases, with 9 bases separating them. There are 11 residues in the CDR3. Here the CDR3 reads CSARGFYEAFF. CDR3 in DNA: TGCAGTGCTAGGGGTTTCTATGAAGCTTTCTTT.

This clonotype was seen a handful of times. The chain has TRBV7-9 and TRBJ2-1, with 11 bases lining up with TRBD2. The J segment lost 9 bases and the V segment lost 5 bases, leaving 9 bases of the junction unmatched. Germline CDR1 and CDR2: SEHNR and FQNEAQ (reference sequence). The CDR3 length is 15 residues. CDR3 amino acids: CASSAPGTSGSEQFF. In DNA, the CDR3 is TGTGCCAGCAGCGCACCCGGGACTAGCGGTAGTGAGCAGTTCTTC.

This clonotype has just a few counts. CDR3 protein: CASSSPEAGEYNEKLFF. Written as DNA, the CDR3 is TGTGCCAGCAGCTCTCCCGAGGCCGGAGAGTATAATGAAAAACTGTTTTTT. This chain links TRBV7-9 with TRBJ1-4, with D unresolved. Between the trimmed V and J ends, which lost 4 bases and 4 bases, there was a span of 19 bases. This CDR3 contains 17 residues. Per germline, CDR1 SEHNR and CDR2 FQNEAQ (reference sequence).

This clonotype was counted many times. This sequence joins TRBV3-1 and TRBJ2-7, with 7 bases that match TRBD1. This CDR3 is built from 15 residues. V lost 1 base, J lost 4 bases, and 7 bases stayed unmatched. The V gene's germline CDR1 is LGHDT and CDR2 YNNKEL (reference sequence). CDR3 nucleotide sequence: TGTGCCAGCAGCCAAGGAAGCGACAGGGTTTACGAGCAGTACTTC. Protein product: CASSQGSDRVYEQYF.

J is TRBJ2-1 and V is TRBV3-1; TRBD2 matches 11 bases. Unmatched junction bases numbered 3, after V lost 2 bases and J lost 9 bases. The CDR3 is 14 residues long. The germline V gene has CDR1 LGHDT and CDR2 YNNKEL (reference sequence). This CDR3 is CASSQLAGGREQFF. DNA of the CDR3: TGTGCCAGCAGCCAACTAGCGGGAGGACGTGAGCAGTTCTTC.

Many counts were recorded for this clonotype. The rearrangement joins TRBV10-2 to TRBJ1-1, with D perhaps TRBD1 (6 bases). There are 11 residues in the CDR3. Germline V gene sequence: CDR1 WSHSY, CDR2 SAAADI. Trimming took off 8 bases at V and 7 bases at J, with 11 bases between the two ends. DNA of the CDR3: TGCGCCAGCTGGGGGCCTCTTGAAGCTTTCTTT. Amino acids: CASWGPLEAFF.

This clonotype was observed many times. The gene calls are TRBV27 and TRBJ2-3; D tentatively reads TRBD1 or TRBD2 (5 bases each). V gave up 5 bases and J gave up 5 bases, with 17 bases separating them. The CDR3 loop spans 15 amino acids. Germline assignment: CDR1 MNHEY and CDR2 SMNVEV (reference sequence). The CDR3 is CASSLANGALDTQYF. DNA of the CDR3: TGTGCCAGCAGTCTAGCCAATGGGGCCCTAGATACGCAGTATTTT.

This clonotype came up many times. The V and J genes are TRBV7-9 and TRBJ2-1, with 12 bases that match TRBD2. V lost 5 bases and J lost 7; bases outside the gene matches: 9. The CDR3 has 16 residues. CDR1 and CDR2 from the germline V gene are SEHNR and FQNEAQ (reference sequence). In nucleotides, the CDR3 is TGTGCCAGCAGCCTTCCGGGACTAGCGGGCTTAAATGAGCAGTTCTTC. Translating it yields CASSLPGLAGLNEQFF.

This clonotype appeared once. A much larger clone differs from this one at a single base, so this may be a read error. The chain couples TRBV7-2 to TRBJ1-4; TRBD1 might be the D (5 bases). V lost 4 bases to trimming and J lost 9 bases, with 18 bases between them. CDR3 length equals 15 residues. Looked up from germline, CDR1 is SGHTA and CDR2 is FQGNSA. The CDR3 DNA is TGTGCCAGCAGCTCAGTGGGGGGACTGAATAAAAAACTGTTTTTT. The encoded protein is CASSSVGGLNKKLFF.

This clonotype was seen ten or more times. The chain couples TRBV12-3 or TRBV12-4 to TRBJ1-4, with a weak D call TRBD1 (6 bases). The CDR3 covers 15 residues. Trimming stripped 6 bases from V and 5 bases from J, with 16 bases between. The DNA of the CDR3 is TGTGCCAGCAGCTGGGGATTGGGGGCGAATGAAAAACTGTTTTTT. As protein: CASSWGLGANEKLFF.

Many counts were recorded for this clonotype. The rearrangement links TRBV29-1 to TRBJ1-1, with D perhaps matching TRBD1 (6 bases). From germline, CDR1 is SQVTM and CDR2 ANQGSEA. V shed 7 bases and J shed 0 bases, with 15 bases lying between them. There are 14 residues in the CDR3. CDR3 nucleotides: TGCAGCGCAGGGGTGGCGGACATGAACACTGAAGCTTTCTTT. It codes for CSAGVADMNTEAFF.

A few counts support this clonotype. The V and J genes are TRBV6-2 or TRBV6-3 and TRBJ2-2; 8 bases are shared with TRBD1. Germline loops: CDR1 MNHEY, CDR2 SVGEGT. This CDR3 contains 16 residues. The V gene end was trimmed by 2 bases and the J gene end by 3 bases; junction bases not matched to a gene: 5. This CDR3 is CASSYEDRGYTGELFF. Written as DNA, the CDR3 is TGTGCCAGCAGTTACGAAGACAGGGGATACACCGGGGAGCTGTTTTTT.

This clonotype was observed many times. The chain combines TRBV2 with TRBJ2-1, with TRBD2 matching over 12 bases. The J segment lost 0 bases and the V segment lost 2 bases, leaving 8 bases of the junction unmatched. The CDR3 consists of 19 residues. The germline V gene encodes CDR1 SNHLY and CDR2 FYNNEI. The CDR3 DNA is TGTGCCAGCAGTGAACTTCTAGCGGGAGGGCCTAGCTCCTACAATGAGCAGTTCTTC. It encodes CASSELLAGGPSSYNEQFF.

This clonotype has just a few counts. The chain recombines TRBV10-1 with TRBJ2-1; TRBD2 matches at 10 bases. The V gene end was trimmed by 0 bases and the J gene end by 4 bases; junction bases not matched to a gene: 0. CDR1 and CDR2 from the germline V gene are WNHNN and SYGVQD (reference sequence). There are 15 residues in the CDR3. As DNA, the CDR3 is TGCGCCAGCAGTGAGTCAGCGGGAGGGTACAATGAGCAGTTCTTC. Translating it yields CASSESAGGYNEQFF.

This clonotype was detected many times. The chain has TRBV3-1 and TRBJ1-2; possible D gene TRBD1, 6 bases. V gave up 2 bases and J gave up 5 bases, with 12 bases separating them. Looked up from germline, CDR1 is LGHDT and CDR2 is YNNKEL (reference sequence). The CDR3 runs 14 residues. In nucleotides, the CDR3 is TGTGCCAGCAGCCAAATACAGGGAGTGTATGGCTACACCTTC. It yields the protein CASSQIQGVYGYTF.

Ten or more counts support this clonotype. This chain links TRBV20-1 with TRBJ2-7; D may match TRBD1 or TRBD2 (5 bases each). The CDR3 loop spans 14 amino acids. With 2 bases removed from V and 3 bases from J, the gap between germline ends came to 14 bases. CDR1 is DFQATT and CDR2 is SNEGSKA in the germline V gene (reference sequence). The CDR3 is CSARKPGTFYEQYF. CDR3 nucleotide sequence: TGCAGTGCTAGAAAGCCCGGGACCTTCTACGAGCAGTACTTC.

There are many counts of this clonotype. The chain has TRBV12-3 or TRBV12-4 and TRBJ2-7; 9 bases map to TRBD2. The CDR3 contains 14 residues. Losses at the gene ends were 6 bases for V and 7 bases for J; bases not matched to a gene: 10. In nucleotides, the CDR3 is TGTGCCAGCAGAGGGGCGGGAGGGCCGAGGGAGCAGTACTTC. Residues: CASRGAGGPREQYF.

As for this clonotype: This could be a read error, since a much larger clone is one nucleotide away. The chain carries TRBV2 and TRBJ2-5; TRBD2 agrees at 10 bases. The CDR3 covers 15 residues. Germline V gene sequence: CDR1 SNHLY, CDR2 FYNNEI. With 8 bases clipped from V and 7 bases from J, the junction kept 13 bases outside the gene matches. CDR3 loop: CASSATSGMEGTQYF. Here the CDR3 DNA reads TGTGCCAGCTCGGCCACTAGCGGGATGGAGGGGACCCAGTACTTC. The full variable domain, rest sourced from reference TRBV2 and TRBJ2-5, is EPEVTQTPSHQVTQMGQEVILRCVPISNHLYFYWYRQILGQKVEFLVSFYNNEISEKSEIFDDQFSVERPDGSNFTLKIRSTKLEDSAMYFCASSATSGMEGTQYFGPGTRLLVL.

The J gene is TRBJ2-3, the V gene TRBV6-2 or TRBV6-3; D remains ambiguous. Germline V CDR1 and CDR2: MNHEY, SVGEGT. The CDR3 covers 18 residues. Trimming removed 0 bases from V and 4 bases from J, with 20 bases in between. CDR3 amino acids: CASSYSTRLRTHADTQYF. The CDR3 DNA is TGTGCCAGCAGTTACTCGACTCGGCTGAGGACCCACGCAGATACGCAGTATTTT.

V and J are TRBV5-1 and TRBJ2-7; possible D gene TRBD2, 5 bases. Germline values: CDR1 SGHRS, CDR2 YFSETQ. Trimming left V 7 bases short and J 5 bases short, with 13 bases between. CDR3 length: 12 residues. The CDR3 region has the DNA TGCGCCAGCTCAGAGGGTGTTAACGAGCAGTACTTC. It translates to CASSEGVNEQYF.